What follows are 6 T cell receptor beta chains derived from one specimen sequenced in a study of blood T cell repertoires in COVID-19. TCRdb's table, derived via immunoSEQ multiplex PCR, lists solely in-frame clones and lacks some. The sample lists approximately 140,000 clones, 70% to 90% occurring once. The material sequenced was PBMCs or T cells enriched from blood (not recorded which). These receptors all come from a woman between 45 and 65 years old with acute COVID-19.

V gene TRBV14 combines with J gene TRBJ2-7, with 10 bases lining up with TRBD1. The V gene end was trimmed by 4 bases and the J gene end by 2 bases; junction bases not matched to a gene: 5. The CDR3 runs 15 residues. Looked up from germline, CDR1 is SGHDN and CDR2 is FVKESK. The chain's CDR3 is CASSPGTGATYEQYF. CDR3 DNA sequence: TGTGCCAGCAGCCCCGGGACAGGGGCCACCTACGAGCAGTACTTC.

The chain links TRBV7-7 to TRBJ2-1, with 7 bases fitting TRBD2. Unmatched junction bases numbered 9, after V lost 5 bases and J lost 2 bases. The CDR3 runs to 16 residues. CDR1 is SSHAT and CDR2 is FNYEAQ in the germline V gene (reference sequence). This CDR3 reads CASSPEAGKPYNEQFF. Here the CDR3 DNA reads TGTGCCAGCAGCCCTGAAGCGGGAAAGCCCTACAATGAGCAGTTCTTC.

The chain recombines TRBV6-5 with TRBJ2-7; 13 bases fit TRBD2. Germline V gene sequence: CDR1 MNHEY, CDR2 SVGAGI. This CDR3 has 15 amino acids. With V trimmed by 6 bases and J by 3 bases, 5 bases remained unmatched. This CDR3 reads CASSARTSGSYEQYF. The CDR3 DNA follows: TGTGCCAGCAGCGCCAGGACTAGCGGGAGCTACGAGCAGTACTTC.

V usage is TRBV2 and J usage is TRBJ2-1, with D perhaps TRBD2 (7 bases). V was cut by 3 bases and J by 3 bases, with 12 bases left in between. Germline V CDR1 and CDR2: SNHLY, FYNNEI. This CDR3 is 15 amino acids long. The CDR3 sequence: CASSDLGGDYNEQFF. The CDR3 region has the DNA TGTGCCAGCAGTGACCTAGGGGGGGACTACAATGAGCAGTTCTTC.

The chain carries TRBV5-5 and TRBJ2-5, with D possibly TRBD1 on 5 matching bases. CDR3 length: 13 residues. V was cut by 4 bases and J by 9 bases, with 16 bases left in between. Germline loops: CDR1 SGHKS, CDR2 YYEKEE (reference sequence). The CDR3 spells CASSGKTAEAQYF. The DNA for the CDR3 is TGTGCCAGCAGCGGGAAGACAGCTGAGGCCCAGTACTTC.

CDR3 DNA: TGTGCCAGCAGCGACAGGGCGGGGCAAGAGACCCAGTACTTC. This encodes CASSDRAGQETQYF. This sequence joins TRBV6-2 or TRBV6-3 and TRBJ2-5; D possibly corresponds to TRBD1 (7 bases). V shed 6 bases and J shed 2 bases, with 13 bases lying between them. CDR3 length equals 14 residues. Germline values: CDR1 MNHEY, CDR2 SVGEGT.